The clone carrying this T cell receptor beta chain was seen at least ten times. This record belongs to a study of early T cells in non-severe SARS-CoV-2 infection. V lost 4 bases to trimming and J lost 5 bases; unmatched junction nucleotides: 1. Per germline, CDR1 SGHAT and CDR2 FQNNGV. This CDR3 is built from 13 residues. TCRdb analysed the 5' RACE reads with MiXCR anew, one entry per CDR3 protein. Of about 22,000 distinct CDR3 sequences in the sample, around 4% are singletons; the top ten hold over 1.1%. Sequenced material: whole blood. This sequence joins TRBV11-2 and TRBJ2-5; 10 bases are a match to TRBD2. This clonotype was sampled from an adult who was a healthcare worker with PCR-confirmed SARS-CoV-2 infection or an uninfected control (not recorded which). CDR3 sequence: CASSSTSGETQYF. CDR3 DNA: TGTGCCAGCAGCTCGACTAGCGGGGAGACCCAGTACTTC.